The rows below give T cell receptor beta chains drawn from one sample of a study of early T cells in non-severe SARS-CoV-2 infection. TCRdb fed the 5' RACE reads into MiXCR, producing one record per CDR3 protein. The sample carries about 49,000 distinct CDR3 sequences, over 9.5% recorded once. The sequencing input was whole blood. The receptors stem from an adult who was a healthcare worker with PCR-confirmed SARS-CoV-2 infection or an uninfected control (not recorded which). Both conserved end residues are part of each CDR3. The D gene is left open where the match is weak. Some rows mark clone size as missing; the rest say once, few, many or name a class of expanded clone.

TRBJ2-7 | TRBV10-3 | few | TRBD1 | TGTGCCATCGCTGGGGGACAGGGTGTTTCCTACGAGCAGTACTTC | CAIAGGQGVSYEQYF
TRBJ2-2 | TRBV21-1 | many | - | TGTGCCAGCAGCAAAGAGTTTAGCGGAGACGCGAACACCGGGGAGCTGTTTTTT | CASSKEFSGDANTGELFF
TRBJ1-5 | TRBV7-3 | many | TRBD1 | TGTGCCAGCAGCTCGGACAGGGTACATGCTAGGATTCAGCCCCAGCATTTT | CASSSDRVHARIQPQHF
TRBJ1-5 | TRBV6-6 | few | - | TGTGCCAGCAGAACTACGTATAGCAATCAGCCCCAGCATTTT | CASRTTYSNQPQHF
TRBJ1-3 | TRBV6-1 | - | TRBD1 | TGTGCCAGCAGTGAACCAGCAGGGGGGTCTGGAAACACCATATATTTT | CASSEPAGGSGNTIYF
TRBJ1-2 | TRBV10-3 | many | - | TGTGCCATCAGTGACGCCAGCGCCTATGGCTACACCTTC | CAISDASAYGYTF
TRBJ2-1 | TRBV6-1 | many | - | TGTGCCAGCAGCGCCGTAAAAGGGAAGTACAATGAGCAGTTCTTC | CASSAVKGKYNEQFF
TRBJ2-7 | TRBV4-2 | few | TRBD2 | TGTGCCAGCAGCCAAGTGTCTACTAGCGGGTCCTACGAGCAGTACTTC | CASSQVSTSGSYEQYF
TRBJ1-1 | TRBV10-2 | many | - | TGCGCCAGCAGTGAGTACAGGATGAACACTGAAGCTTTCTTT | CASSEYRMNTEAFF
TRBJ2-4 | TRBV7-2 | few | - | TGTGCCAGCAGCCTCCTAGCAGGGTCGGCCAAAAACATTCAGTACTTC | CASSLLAGSAKNIQYF
TRBJ2-7 | TRBV29-1 | - | TRBD1 | TGCAGCGTTGATGACAGGGTTGGGGAGCAGTACTTC | CSVDDRVGEQYF
TRBJ1-6 | TRBV20-1 | few | TRBD1 | TGCAGTGCTGCAGGGGGTATGTCCTATAATTCACCCCTCCACTTT | CSAAGGMSYNSPLHF
TRBJ1-2 | TRBV15 | many | - | TGTGCCACCAGCGTACAAACCGGGACTTCTGCACGGGGCTACACCTTC | CATSVQTGTSARGYTF
TRBJ2-4 | TRBV4-1 | many | TRBD2 | TGCGCCAGCAGCCACCGCGCGGGGGACATTCAGTACTTC | CASSHRAGDIQYF
TRBJ2-1 | TRBV29-1 | - | TRBD1 | TGCAGCGTTGCTTCGGCCGGGACAGAGCATTACAATGAGCAGTTCTTC | CSVASAGTEHYNEQFF
TRBJ1-3 | TRBV3-1 | - | TRBD1 | TGTGCCAGCAGCAGACAGGGGGCTTCTGGAAACACCATATATTTT | CASSRQGASGNTIYF
TRBJ1-4 | TRBV5-1 | few | - | TGCGCCAGCAGCCCCGGACAGACTGAAAAACTGTTTTTT | CASSPGQTEKLFF
TRBJ2-7 | TRBV6-1 | many | - | TGTGCCAGCAGTGAACTGTCGGGACAGGGGACTAGCATACGTGCCTACGAGCAGTACTTC | CASSELSGQGTSIRAYEQYF
TRBJ2-4 | TRBV2 | - | - | TGTGCCAGCAGTGACCTGGTCGAAAGCATTCAGTACTTC | CASSDLVESIQYF
TRBJ2-4 | TRBV5-4 | many | TRBD2 | TGTGCCAGCAGCTTGGCCCCGGGGGGGCGGAACATTCAGTACTTC | CASSLAPGGRNIQYF
TRBJ1-5 | TRBV11-3 | many | - | TGTGCCAGCAGCTTAGAAGCGGGGGCGTGGGGAAAGCCCCAGCATTTT | CASSLEAGAWGKPQHF
TRBJ2-3 | TRBV18 | many | - | TGTGCCAGCTCAGCGGGCAGGGCAGATACGCAGTATTTT | CASSAGRADTQYF
TRBJ1-5 | TRBV2 | many | - | TGTGCCAGCAGTGGAGGGTTCAATCAGCCCCAGCATTTT | CASSGGFNQPQHF
TRBJ1-6 | TRBV4-2 | few | - | TGTGCCAGCAGCCAAGATTTGGGGGGATATCGGGAGGGCAATTCACCCCTCCACTTT | CASSQDLGGYREGNSPLHF
TRBJ2-7 | TRBV20-1 | many | - | TGCAGTGCCGATCCCAGGGACAAAGTTTCCTACGAGCAGTACTTC | CSADPRDKVSYEQYF
TRBJ2-1 | TRBV19 | - | - | TGTGCCAGTAGTATACAAGTGGAATCCTACAATGAGCAGTTCTTC | CASSIQVESYNEQFF
TRBJ2-2 | TRBV25-1 | - | - | TGTGCCAGTCAGGGGTACACCGGGGAGCTGTTTTTT | CASQGYTGELFF
TRBJ1-5 | TRBV6-1 | many | - | TGTGCCAGCACTGAAGGGAGGGGGTACCAGCCCCAGCATTTT | CASTEGRGYQPQHF
TRBJ2-2 | TRBV29-1 | many | TRBD2 | TGCAGCGTACTTGGGACTAGCGGGACCACCGGGGAGCTGTTTTTT | CSVLGTSGTTGELFF
TRBJ2-3 | TRBV7-3 | many | - | TGTGCCAGCAGCTCAACGCCCGGACGGTACACAGATACGCAGTATTTT | CASSSTPGRYTDTQYF
TRBJ2-1 | TRBV3-1 | few | - | TGTGCCAGCAGCCAAGAAGGCCAGGCCCTCTGGGAGCAGTTCTTC | CASSQEGQALWEQFF
TRBJ1-1 | TRBV12-3/TRBV12-4 | few | - | TGTGCCAGCAGTTTCAGGGACGCATGGGGCCCTGAAGCTTTCTTT | CASSFRDAWGPEAFF
TRBJ2-5 | TRBV9 | many | - | TGTGCCAGCAGCGTAGAGGGGGGAGAGACCCAGTACTTC | CASSVEGGETQYF
TRBJ1-3 | TRBV6-6 | few | - | TGTGCCAGCAGCCGACGGGACGCCTCCTCTGGAAACACCATATATTTT | CASSRRDASSGNTIYF
TRBJ1-1 | TRBV9 | few | - | TGTGCCAGCAGCGTAGCTGGGGGGCTGAACACTGAAGCTTTCTTT | CASSVAGGLNTEAFF
TRBJ2-7 | TRBV5-4 | many | - | TGTGCCAGCAGCGCTTCCGGGACTCCGGACTACGAGCAGTACTTC | CASSASGTPDYEQYF
TRBJ2-2 | TRBV6-1 | - | TRBD1 | TGTGCCAGCAGACCCGACAGGGGGCAGGTCGGGGAGCTGTTTTTT | CASRPDRGQVGELFF
TRBJ1-2 | TRBV29-1 | - | TRBD1 | TGCAGCGTAACACAGGGGAACACCGGTAATGGCTACACCTTC | CSVTQGNTGNGYTF
TRBJ2-1 | TRBV29-1 | many | - | TGCAGCGTTGATAGTGGGGGGATGGGCGAGCAGTTCTTC | CSVDSGGMGEQFF
TRBJ1-1 | TRBV6-5 | many | TRBD1 | TGTGCCAGCAGTCCCCTTACAGGGGATGAAGCTTTCTTT | CASSPLTGDEAFF
TRBJ2-3 | TRBV7-2 | many | TRBD1 | TGTGCCAGCAGGAGTACAGGGGGCTTTAGCACAGATACGCAGTATTTT | CASRSTGGFSTDTQYF
TRBJ2-3 | TRBV3-1 | many | - | TGTGCCAGCAGCCCCATTCTCGGTACTCCACAGTATTTT | CASSPILGTPQYF
TRBJ2-7 | TRBV28 | many | - | TGTGCCAGCAGTTTCGCGACAGGAATATCCTCCTACGAGCAGTACTTC | CASSFATGISSYEQYF
TRBJ1-2 | TRBV13 | few | - | TGTGCCAGCAGCTATTTACAGGGAAACTATGGCTACACCTTC | CASSYLQGNYGYTF
TRBJ2-7 | TRBV6-6 | - | TRBD1 | TGTGCCAGCAGTTACAGGGGACAGAACTACGAGCAGTACTTC | CASSYRGQNYEQYF